One sample yielded the 15 T cell receptor beta chains listed below, sequenced in a study of cytotoxic CD8 clonotypes in ibrutinib-treated CLL. TCRdb's table, derived via immunoSEQ multiplex PCR, lists solely in-frame clones and lacks some. The table includes approximately 190,000 clones, 79% detected once. This specimen was PBMCs, taken after 12 months of ibrutinib treatment. The receptors derive from a human donor with chronic lymphocytic leukemia.

The rearrangement uses TRBV7-9 and TRBJ2-7; TRBD2 matches 13 bases. This CDR3 contains 15 residues. The germline V gene encodes CDR1 SEHNR and CDR2 FQNEAQ (reference sequence). Trimming at V came to 6 bases and at J to 2 bases, leaving 4 bases not matched to a gene. The CDR3 DNA follows: TGTGCCAGCAGACCCGGGACTAGCGGGACCTACGAGCAGTACTTC. Amino acid sequence: CASRPGTSGTYEQYF.

The DNA of the CDR3 is TGTGCCAGCAGTTTAGTATATGGGGGTGCAAGGGACAATGAGCAGTTCTTC. Amino acid sequence: CASSLVYGGARDNEQFF. This chain uses TRBV27 with TRBJ2-1; D tentatively fits TRBD1 or TRBD2 (5 bases each). The CDR3 length is 17 residues. Germline-derived CDR1 and CDR2 are MNHEY and SMNVEV (reference sequence). V was clipped by 2 bases and J by 5 bases, with 19 bases between them.

This clone has at least ten counts. The rearrangement uses TRBV11-3 and TRBJ2-7; TRBD2 matches 9 bases. CDR3 length: 15 residues. Germline values: CDR1 SGHNT, CDR2 YENEEA. J lost 3 bases, V lost 3 bases, and 6 bases had no gene match. The CDR3 protein is CASSFMSSGNYEQYF. In DNA, the CDR3 is TGTGCCAGCAGCTTTATGTCTAGCGGGAACTACGAGCAGTACTTC.

The chain's CDR3 is CASSLAQRGAYEQYF. CDR3 nucleotides: TGTGCCAGCAGCTTGGCTCAGCGGGGGGCCTACGAGCAGTACTTC. The V gene is TRBV5-5, the J gene TRBJ2-7; TRBD2 matches 9 bases. Germline CDR1 and CDR2: SGHKS and YYEKEE (reference sequence). The CDR3 runs 15 residues. Trimming cost V 0 bases and J 2 bases; bases outside gene matches: 3.

The chain carries TRBV27 and TRBJ2-7; D possibly uses TRBD1 or TRBD2 (5 bases each). V was trimmed by 3 bases and J by 3 bases, leaving 9 bases between them. The CDR3 runs 13 residues. Germline CDR1 is MNHEY and CDR2 is SMNVEV (reference sequence). The chain's CDR3 is CASSFGGGYEQYF. CDR3 DNA: TGTGCCAGCAGTTTTGGTGGGGGCTACGAGCAGTACTTC.

This chain links TRBV28 with TRBJ1-1; the D gene is possibly TRBD1 (5 bases). This CDR3 comprises 15 residues. From germline, CDR1 is MDHEN and CDR2 SYDVKM. V was clipped by 4 bases and J by 4 bases, with 16 bases between them. The CDR3 bases are TGTGCCAGCAGTTGTACCGGGCAGGGTTGCACTGAAGCTTTCTTT. This sequence encodes CASSCTGQGCTEAFF.

This clone has ten or more counts. The rearrangement links TRBV19 to TRBJ2-5; D might be TRBD2 (5 bases). V lost 3 bases to trimming and J lost 5 bases, with 16 bases between them. This CDR3 has 15 amino acids. Germline CDR1 LNHDA, CDR2 SQIVND (reference sequence). CDR3 coding DNA: TGTGCCAGTAGTATTTCACTAGAGGGATGGGAGACCCAGTACTTC. Its protein product is CASSISLEGWETQYF.

The chain recombines TRBV6-1 with TRBJ2-5, with unresolved D. Trimming pared 4 bases from V and 5 bases from J, leaving 11 bases between. This CDR3 is 13 amino acids long. Germline CDR1 and CDR2: MNHNS and SASEGT. The DNA of the CDR3 is TGTGCCAGCAGTGTAGCAACGCTCGAGACCCAGTACTTC. This gives the protein CASSVATLETQYF.

A few counts support this clone. The chain is built from TRBV7-9 and TRBJ2-3; D possibly corresponds to TRBD1 (6 bases). The CDR3 loop spans 14 amino acids. Trimming left V 8 bases short and J 0 bases short, with 12 bases between. The germline gives CDR1 SEHNR, CDR2 FQNEAQ (reference sequence). CDR3 in amino acids: CASEQGLSTDTQYF. CDR3 sequence (DNA): TGTGCCAGCGAGCAGGGGTTAAGCACAGATACGCAGTATTTT.

The chain links TRBV2 to TRBJ2-1; 11 nucleotides agree with TRBD2. Germline V gene sequence: CDR1 SNHLY, CDR2 FYNNEI. The V and J ends lost 7 bases and 7 bases, in that order; junction bases with no gene match: 12. The CDR3 contains 16 residues. The CDR3 region has the DNA TGTGCCAGCACCCAGACGACTAGCGGGATCAAGAATGAGCAGTTCTTC. It encodes CASTQTTSGIKNEQFF.

This clone has only a few counts. This rearrangement joins TRBV6-5 to TRBJ1-5; D is unresolved. The CDR3 is 14 residues long. V lost 2 bases, J lost 4 bases, and 9 bases lay in between. The germline CDR1 and CDR2 sequences are MNHEY and SVGAGI. CDR3 sequence: CASSYNRENQPQHF. The CDR3 DNA reads TGTGCCAGCAGTTACAACCGGGAAAATCAGCCCCAGCATTTT.

This clone turned up a few times. Other nucleotide sequences from this sample produce the same CDR3. The chain uses TRBV7-3 and TRBJ2-5; TRBD2 matches 7 bases. This CDR3 is built from 14 residues. The J segment lost 5 bases and the V segment lost 5 bases, leaving 8 bases of the junction unmatched. Germline CDR1 reads SGHTA; CDR2 reads FQGTGA. The CDR3 here is CASSLEVAGETQYF. The CDR3 DNA follows: TGTGCCAGCAGCCTAGAGGTAGCGGGCGAGACCCAGTACTTC.

The rearrangement links TRBV18 to TRBJ2-7; no definite D call. The CDR3 is made up of 14 amino acids. Trimming cost V 2 bases and J 5 bases, with 13 bases left between them. The V gene's germline CDR1 is KGHSH and CDR2 LQKENI. The DNA for the CDR3 is TGTGCCAGCTCACCAATCCGGAGTACCGACGAGCAGTACTTC. Amino acids: CASSPIRSTDEQYF.

A single count supports this clone. The rearrangement joins TRBV18 to TRBJ1-1; 11 nucleotides agree with TRBD1. Germline CDR1 reads KGHSH; CDR2 reads LQKENI. The CDR3 length is 16 residues. The trim removed 4 bases at V and 1 base at J, leaving 5 bases unmatched. The CDR3 nucleotides are TGTGCCAGCTCACAGGGAGGACAGGGGGCGAACACTGAAGCTTTCTTT. Encoded protein: CASSQGGQGANTEAFF.

The chain carries TRBV18 and TRBJ1-1; D remains ambiguous. Germline V lookup: CDR1 KGHSH, CDR2 LQKENI. The V gene lost 6 bases and the J gene lost 4 bases, with 12 bases spanning the gap. The CDR3 consists of 13 residues. As DNA, the CDR3 is TGTGCCAGCTCTCGACTCCGGGCCACTGAAGCTTTCTTT. It specifies CASSRLRATEAFF. Complete variable domain (other parts from reference TRBV18 and TRBJ1-1): NAGVMQNPRHLVRRRGQEARLRCSPMKGHSHVYWYRQLPEEGLKFMVYLQKENIIDESGMPKERFSAEFPKEGPSILRIQQVVRGDSAAYFCASSRLRATEAFFGQGTRLTVV.